A selection of T cell receptor beta chains follows, all from one sample in a study of blood T cell repertoires in COVID-19. Here immunoSEQ multiplex PCR was the method, and the copy in TCRdb shows in-frame clones only, minus some. Counted here are about 230,000 clones, less than 90% occurring once; the ten biggest clones make up 2.6%. Specimen: peripheral blood. These receptors all come from a woman in her seventies with active or convalescent COVID-19. Both conserved end residues are part of each CDR3. Each record gives: D gene, clone size, J gene, V gene, CDR3 DNA, CDR3 protein. The D gene is left open where the match is weak. The size field is filled for only some rows; it gives once, few, many or a size class.

d_gene: NA; abundance: NA; j_gene: TRBJ2-7; v_gene: TRBV20-1; CDR3nt: TGCAGTGCTAGAAGCGGCTACGAGCAGTACTTC; CDR3aa: CSARSGYEQYF
d_gene: NA; abundance: once; j_gene: TRBJ2-7; v_gene: TRBV27; CDR3nt: TGTGCCAGCAGTTTTAGTTTCGGAGTAACCACCTACGAGCAGTACTTC; CDR3aa: CASSFSFGVTTYEQYF
d_gene: TRBD1; abundance: NA; j_gene: TRBJ2-5; v_gene: TRBV5-8; CDR3nt: TGTGCCAGCAGCTTATCCGGGACAGGGAGGAACCAGTACTTC; CDR3aa: CASSLSGTGRNQYF
d_gene: NA; abundance: few; j_gene: TRBJ1-4; v_gene: TRBV6-6; CDR3nt: TGTGCCAGCAGAGGAGCTACTCTGTATGAAAAACTGTTTTTT; CDR3aa: CASRGATLYEKLFF
d_gene: TRBD1; abundance: once; j_gene: TRBJ1-2; v_gene: TRBV4-2; CDR3nt: TGTGCCAGCAGCCATCTGACAGGGCCACCCGGCTACACCTTC; CDR3aa: CASSHLTGPPGYTF
d_gene: TRBD2; abundance: NA; j_gene: TRBJ2-7; v_gene: TRBV3-1/TRBV3-2; CDR3nt: TGTGCCAGCAGCCCTAGCGGGGGGGCGTCCGAGCAGTACTTC; CDR3aa: CASSPSGGASEQYF
d_gene: TRBD1; abundance: NA; j_gene: TRBJ2-6; v_gene: TRBV27; CDR3nt: TGTGCCAGCACCCTCACAGGGGTAGGGGCCAACGTCCTGACTTTC; CDR3aa: CASTLTGVGANVLTF
d_gene: NA; abundance: NA; j_gene: TRBJ2-7; v_gene: TRBV12-3/TRBV12-4; CDR3nt: TGTGCCAGCAGTCTCTTCGAGAGGGTCCAGCAGTACTTC; CDR3aa: CASSLFERVQQYF
d_gene: NA; abundance: NA; j_gene: TRBJ2-7; v_gene: TRBV5-8; CDR3nt: TGTGCCAGCAGTCGGGGGAGAGAGGGCCTTTTCGAGCAGTACTTC; CDR3aa: CASSRGREGLFEQYF
d_gene: NA; abundance: NA; j_gene: TRBJ2-3; v_gene: TRBV20-1; CDR3nt: TGCAGTGTCGAGCGCACAGATACGCAGTATTTT; CDR3aa: CSVERTDTQYF
d_gene: NA; abundance: NA; j_gene: TRBJ2-7; v_gene: TRBV5-8; CDR3nt: TGTGCCAGCAGCCGCAGGACTTCCTACGAGCAGTACTTC; CDR3aa: CASSRRTSYEQYF
d_gene: NA; abundance: NA; j_gene: TRBJ2-5; v_gene: TRBV2; CDR3nt: TGTGCCAGCAGTGACCGGAGCTGGGAAGAGACCCAGTACTTC; CDR3aa: CASSDRSWEETQYF
d_gene: NA; abundance: NA; j_gene: TRBJ2-3; v_gene: TRBV19; CDR3nt: TGTGCCAGTAGTTTAACAGGGGCGCGGGACACAGATACGCAGTATTTT; CDR3aa: CASSLTGARDTDTQYF
d_gene: NA; abundance: NA; j_gene: TRBJ1-4; v_gene: TRBV7-8; CDR3nt: TGTGCCAGCAGCCCTCAGCGTGCAACTAATGAAAAACTGTTTTTT; CDR3aa: CASSPQRATNEKLFF
d_gene: NA; abundance: few; j_gene: TRBJ2-2; v_gene: TRBV11-2; CDR3nt: TGTGCCAGCAGACTACAGGGGAACACCGGGGAGCTGTTTTTT; CDR3aa: CASRLQGNTGELFF